The 24 T cell receptor beta chains in this list originate from one sample, sequenced in a study of OX40 agonist ivuxolimab in advanced cancers. Using immunoSEQ multiplex PCR, the repertoire was profiled, and TCRdb retains in-frame clones only, with some absent. The repertoire holds approximately 130,000 clones, with 90% to 95% as singletons. The specimen comprised CD4+ or CD8+ T cells sorted from blood, sampled in a trial of the OX40 agonist ivuxolimab. The receptors originated from an adult with an advanced solid tumor such as melanoma, head and neck, liver or kidney cancer.

The genes are TRBV6-5 and TRBJ2-3; 7 nucleotides align to TRBD1. The CDR3 sequence is 16 residues long. Germline V gene sequence: CDR1 MNHEY, CDR2 SVGAGI. The trim removed 2 bases at V and 3 bases at J, leaving 8 bases unmatched. This chain's CDR3 is CASSYRGLLGTDTQYF. The CDR3 coding sequence is TGTGCCAGCAGTTACAGGGGGCTGTTGGGTACAGATACGCAGTATTTT.

As DNA, the CDR3 is TGCGCCAGCAGCAGGGGGGGGAACACTGAAGCTTTCTTT. It translates to CASSRGGNTEAFF. This chain joins TRBV4-3 and TRBJ1-1, with D maybe TRBD1 (6 bases). Germline V gene lookup returns CDR1 LGHNA and CDR2 YSLEER. This CDR3 spans 13 amino acids. With 5 bases removed from V and 1 base from J, the gap between germline ends came to 8 bases.

The chain uses TRBV11-2 and TRBJ2-7; no firm D call. Germline loops: CDR1 SGHAT, CDR2 FQNNGV. The CDR3 spans 16 residues. The V and J ends lost 0 bases and 2 bases respectively, with 14 bases between them. CDR3 DNA: TGTGCCAGCAGCTTAGATTTTGGAACAATTCCCTACGAGCAGTACTTC. Translating it yields CASSLDFGTIPYEQYF.

The chain uses TRBV9 and TRBJ2-5; D is uncertain. The germline V and J ends were trimmed by 3 bases and 5 bases, with 20 bases remaining between them. The CDR3 runs 16 residues. Germline V lookup: CDR1 SGDLS, CDR2 YYNGEE. The CDR3 region is CASSAPHLLESETQYF. The CDR3 nucleotides read TGTGCCAGCAGCGCTCCCCACCTATTGGAGTCGGAGACCCAGTACTTC.

The V and J genes are TRBV28 and TRBJ2-7; 7 bases fit TRBD1. CDR1 and CDR2 from the germline V gene are MDHEN and SYDVKM. This CDR3 contains 12 residues. J lost 4 bases, V lost 7 bases, and 4 bases had no gene match. CDR3 region: CASIRDSYEQYF. CDR3 coding DNA: TGTGCCAGCATCAGGGACAGTTACGAGCAGTACTTC.

Concerning this clone: Within the sample, other DNA sequences also encode this same CDR3. This rearrangement joins TRBV5-1 to TRBJ1-6; possible D gene TRBD1, 6 bases. With 7 bases removed from V and 7 bases from J, the gap between germline ends came to 18 bases. This CDR3 is built from 15 residues. Germline values: CDR1 SGHRS, CDR2 YFSETQ. CDR3 DNA sequence: TGCGCCAGCGGCCAAGCGCCAGGGGCCAATTCACCCCTCCACTTT. This codes for CASGQAPGANSPLHF.

The chain employs TRBV28 and TRBJ2-5; D is tentatively TRBD1 or TRBD2 (6 bases each). The J call may be mistaken, given a closer DNA end match to TRBJ2-7. The V gene's germline CDR1 is MDHEN and CDR2 SYDVKM. The CDR3 contains 13 residues. The CDR3 protein is CASTEGGSYEQYF. CDR3 in DNA: TGTGCCAGCACCGAAGGGGGGTCCTACGAGCAGTACTTC.

The V and J genes are TRBV20-1 and TRBJ1-1; no reliable D call. This CDR3 is built from 10 residues. Looked up from germline, CDR1 is DFQATT and CDR2 is SNEGSKA (reference sequence). With 3 bases removed from V and 5 bases from J, the gap between germline ends came to 4 bases. The CDR3 DNA reads TGCAGTGCTAGTGGGACTGAAGCTTTCTTT. Encoded protein: CSASGTEAFF.

This chain links TRBV18 with TRBJ2-6; a weak D match, TRBD1 (6 bases). Germline CDR1 reads KGHSH; CDR2 reads LQKENI. The CDR3 has 16 residues. Trimming took 3 bases from V and 1 from J, leaving 10 bases between them. DNA of the CDR3: TGTGCCAGCTCACCGTCGACAGGATCTGGGGCCAACGTCCTGACTTTC. Translating it yields CASSPSTGSGANVLTF.

The J gene is TRBJ2-3, the V gene TRBV4-2; the match to TRBD2 covers 11 bases. Germline V lookup: CDR1 LGHNA, CDR2 YNFKEQ. CDR3 size: 18 residues. V shed 0 bases, J shed 0 bases, and the junction held 5 bases outside the gene matches. DNA of the CDR3: TGTGCCAGCAGCCAAGAAGCTAGCGGGGGGACTAGCACAGATACGCAGTATTTT. Translated, it gives CASSQEASGGTSTDTQYF.

Here the CDR3 reads CASSSRRGVNTEAFF. DNA for the CDR3: TGTGCCAGCAGCTCCCGCCGGGGAGTGAACACTGAAGCTTTCTTT. The chain is built from TRBV7-9 and TRBJ1-1; D remains unclear. The CDR3 length is 15 residues. V gave up 4 bases and J gave up 0 bases, with 12 bases separating them. Germline CDR1 is SEHNR and CDR2 is FQNEAQ (reference sequence).

This rearrangement joins TRBV7-7 to TRBJ1-6; 9 positions match TRBD1. Trimming at V came to 5 bases and at J to 9 bases, leaving 2 bases not matched to a gene. CDR3 length: 13 amino acids. CDR1 is SSHAT and CDR2 is FNYEAQ in the germline V gene (reference sequence). The CDR3 here is CASSTDRGSPLHF. Written as DNA, the CDR3 is TGTGCCAGCAGCACGGACAGGGGTTCACCCCTCCACTTT.

The genes are TRBV25-1 and TRBJ2-7; D might be TRBD2 (5 bases). Trimming took off 10 bases at V and 8 bases at J, with 15 bases between the two ends. Germline V gives CDR1 MGHDK, CDR2 SYGVNS. The CDR3 consists of 11 residues. CDR3 in DNA: TGTGCCAACCACACGGGGAGTAAGCAGTACTTC. Amino acid sequence: CANHTGSKQYF.

The chain uses TRBV4-1 and TRBJ2-5, with 11 bases aligning to TRBD2. The germline V gene has CDR1 MGHRA and CDR2 YSYEKL. The CDR3 sequence is 16 residues long. Trimming removed 1 base from V and 3 bases from J; junction bases left unmatched: 4. The CDR3 nucleotides read TGCGCCAGCAGCCAAGCAGTACTAGCGGGGGAAGAGACCCAGTACTTC. Amino acids: CASSQAVLAGEETQYF.

V usage is TRBV7-2 and J usage is TRBJ1-2; D call uncertain. V shed 1 base and J shed 3 bases, with 6 bases lying between them. CDR1 is SGHTA, CDR2 FQGNSA, per germline. This CDR3 spans 13 amino acids. CDR3 bases: TGTGCCAGCAGCTTAGAACAGCACTATGGCTACACCTTC. Residues: CASSLEQHYGYTF. Using reference TRBV7-2 and TRBJ1-2 for the parts outside the CDR3, the full variable domain is GAGVSQSPSNKVTEKGKDVELRCDPISGHTALYWYRQSLGQGLEFLIYFQGNSAPDKSGLPSDRFSAERTGGSVSTLTIQRTQQEDSAVYLCASSLEQHYGYTFGSGTRLTVV.

CDR3: CASSLSHTDTQYF. The DNA of the CDR3 is TGCGCCAGCAGCTTGAGTCACACAGATACGCAGTATTTT. The V call is TRBV5-1, the J call TRBJ2-3; D uncertain. This CDR3 has 13 residues. V was shortened by 1 base and J by 2 bases, with 5 bases between the two germline ends. Germline CDR1 and CDR2: SGHRS and YFSETQ.

The rearrangement links TRBV5-1 to TRBJ2-3; the D call may be TRBD1 or TRBD2 (5 bases each). The V end was cut by 2 bases, the J end by 2 bases, with 15 bases between. Germline V gene sequence: CDR1 SGHRS, CDR2 YFSETQ. There are 16 residues in the CDR3. The CDR3 sequence is CASSFNLGAHTDTQYF. DNA for the CDR3: TGCGCCAGCAGCTTTAACCTCGGGGCACACACAGATACGCAGTATTTT.

This chain connects TRBV14 to TRBJ2-3; the D is unclear. V lost 0 bases and J 0 bases, leaving 4 bases between the germline ends. Germline V lookup: CDR1 SGHDN, CDR2 FVKESK. The CDR3 sequence is 14 residues long. CDR3 amino acids: CASSQERSTDTQYF. The DNA of the CDR3 is TGTGCCAGCAGCCAAGAACGAAGCACAGATACGCAGTATTTT.

The genes are TRBV6-5 and TRBJ1-1; TRBD1 aligns across 9 bases. In germline, CDR1 is MNHEY, CDR2 SVGAGI. The CDR3 loop spans 16 amino acids. Trimming at V came to 2 bases and at J to 0 bases, leaving 4 bases not matched to a gene. CDR3 nucleotide sequence: TGTGCCAGCAGTTACGCGGGGACAGGGTTGAACACTGAAGCTTTCTTT. Residues: CASSYAGTGLNTEAFF.

In regard to this clone: A junction boundary mismatches the germline segment, possibly from a read error. The J gene is TRBJ1-1, the V gene TRBV5-4, with D unresolved. This CDR3 contains 13 residues. Germline assignment: CDR1 SGHNT and CDR2 YYREEE (reference sequence). CDR3 protein: CASSQDYNTEAFF. As DNA, the CDR3 is TGCGCCAGCAGCCAAGATTATAACACTGAAGCTTTCTTT.

CDR3 nucleotides: TGTGCCAGCAGCTTAGAGAGGGGGGCCCTGACTTTC. As protein: CASSLERGALTF. V and J are TRBV7-2 and TRBJ2-6; TRBD1 or TRBD2 may be the D gene (6 bases each). V was shortened by 1 base and J by 15 bases, with 10 bases between the two germline ends. This CDR3 is 12 amino acids long. Germline V gives CDR1 SGHTA, CDR2 FQGNSA.

This clone is a singleton in its sample. The CDR3 DNA sequence: TGTGCCAGCAGTCCCGGGACAGGCAAGCAGTACTTC. As protein: CASSPGTGKQYF. The rearrangement links TRBV6-5 to TRBJ2-7; 8 bases align to TRBD1. The germline CDR1 and CDR2 sequences are MNHEY and SVGAGI. This CDR3 region has 12 residues. J gave up 8 bases and V 5 bases, and 5 bases lay outside the gene matches.

The rearrangement links TRBV2 to TRBJ1-2, with D hard to call. This CDR3 comprises 13 residues. The germline V gene has CDR1 SNHLY and CDR2 FYNNEI. The germline V and J ends were trimmed by 6 bases and 4 bases, with 12 bases remaining between them. The CDR3 sequence is CASSEPVSYGYTF. The CDR3 DNA follows: TGTGCCAGCAGCGAGCCGGTCAGCTATGGCTACACCTTC.

This chain joins TRBV7-2 and TRBJ1-4; D is unclear. V dropped 5 bases and J dropped 0 bases, with 7 bases sitting between them. The CDR3 spans 14 residues. The germline CDR1 and CDR2 sequences are SGHTA and FQGNSA. The CDR3 DNA reads TGTGCCAGCAGCCTATTTACAACTAATGAAAAACTGTTTTTT. It encodes CASSLFTTNEKLFF.